This TCR beta chain was captured by sequencing in a study of cytomegalovirus exposure and HLA in healthy donors. The overall study: Both the approximately 120 validation repertoires and the 600 to 700 first-cohort repertoires used the same platform, as reported by a later analysis. Study-wide points: A list of roughly 160 TCR beta chains associated with cytomegalovirus was given.

TCRdb keeps only in-frame clones here, not all; method: immunoSEQ multiplex PCR. The table records 150,000 to 200,000 clones, under 90% of them present only once. For this clone: Antigen unknown.

The CDR3 runs 14 residues. Trimming took 1 base from V and 0 from J, leaving 6 bases between them. Germline assignment: CDR1 SEHNR and CDR2 FQNEAQ (reference sequence). V is TRBV7-9 and J is TRBJ1-2, with D unresolved. What was sequenced was PBMCs. The clonotype comes from a man aged 18 to 30 in good health and CMV-seropositive. CDR3 sequence (DNA): TGTGCCAGCAGCTTAGGACTGTCTAACTATGGCTACACCTTC. Translation gives CASSLGLSNYGYTF.